A selection of T cell receptor beta chains follows, all from one sample in a study of PD-1 blockade in mismatch repair-deficient tumors. Clones were sequenced by immunoSEQ multiplex PCR, and TCRdb holds only the in-frame ones, with some missing. The sample has some 50,000 clones, around 77% seen once. The sequencing used PBMCs, collected before pembrolizumab treatment. The source of these receptors is an adult with mismatch repair-deficient cancer. Each CDR3 is given with its conserved first and last residue.

CDR3	V	length
CAGSPLLAEFSTDTQYF	TRBV18	17
CASSSYGASYEQYF	TRBV7-3	14
CASRINHGLAASYNEQFF	TRBV19	18
CASSRYLAGALSSTDTQYF	TRBV19	19
CASSQGLATYEQYF	TRBV5-6	14
CAWSVRWPEAFF	TRBV30	12
CASSPHSRVSYNEQFF	TRBV14	16
CASSLGLQETQYF	TRBV5-4	13
CASSPRLRGYDEQFF	TRBV7-6	15
CASSLVGQETQYF	TRBV5-4	13
CASSLVAGSSEAFF	TRBV11-2	14
CASSQLGVRQYF	TRBV14	12
CASSLGGYGYTF	TRBV7-9	12
CASSGTSGRGNNEQFF	TRBV19	16
CAISNRNEGGLITDTQYF	TRBV10-3	18
CASSLGQFSGNTIYF	TRBV5-1	15
CASKRELNEQFF	TRBV28	12
CASSLEGASTEAFF	TRBV7-6	14
CASSEGAARPSRQQYF	TRBV6-1	16
CASSRWPGERTGELFF	TRBV9	16
CASSDAYEQYF	TRBV2	11
CASSTGKYYEQYF	TRBV5-1	13
CASSVGHLSGNTIYF	TRBV9	15
CASSYGSGRYNEQFF	TRBV6-6	15
CAWSVWASYEQYF	TRBV30	13
CASSSKGDYSYEQYF	TRBV21-1	15
CASSEGGGGNQPQHF	TRBV2	15